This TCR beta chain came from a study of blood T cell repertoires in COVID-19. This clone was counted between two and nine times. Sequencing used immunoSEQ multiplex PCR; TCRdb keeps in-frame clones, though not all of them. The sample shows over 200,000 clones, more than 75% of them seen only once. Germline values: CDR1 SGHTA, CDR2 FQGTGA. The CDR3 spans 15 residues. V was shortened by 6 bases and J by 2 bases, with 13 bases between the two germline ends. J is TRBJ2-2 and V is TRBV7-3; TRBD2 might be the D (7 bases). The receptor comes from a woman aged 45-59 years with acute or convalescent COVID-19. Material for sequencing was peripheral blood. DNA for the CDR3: TGTGCCAGCAGTGTACAGGGACTAAACACCGGGGAGCTGTTTTTT. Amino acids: CASSVQGLNTGELFF.